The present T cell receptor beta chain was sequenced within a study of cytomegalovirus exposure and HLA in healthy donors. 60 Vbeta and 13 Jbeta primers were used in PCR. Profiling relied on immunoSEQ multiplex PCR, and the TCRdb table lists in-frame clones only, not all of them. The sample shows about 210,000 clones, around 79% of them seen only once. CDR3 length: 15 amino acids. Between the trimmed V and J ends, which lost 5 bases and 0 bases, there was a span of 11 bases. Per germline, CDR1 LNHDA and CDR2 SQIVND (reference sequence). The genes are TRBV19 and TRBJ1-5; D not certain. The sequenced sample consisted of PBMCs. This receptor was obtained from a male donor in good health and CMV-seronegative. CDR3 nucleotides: TGTGCCAGTAGTCAGGACGGGGATAGCAATCAGCCCCAGCATTTT. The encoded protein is CASSQDGDSNQPQHF.